The clone carrying this TCR beta chain was detected a few times. Its antigen is not known. The data were obtained in a study of tumor-infiltrating lymphocytes in primary liver carcinoma. Study context: Stage T1-T3 N0M0 tumors measured roughly 4 to 11 cm at most.

From unsorted bulk tissue weighing roughly 18-31 mg, DNA and RNA were co-extracted. The study's findings and limits: Whereas tumor region pairs overlapped more, tumor-adjacent and tumor-blood pairs overlapped less.

With V trimmed by 5 bases and J by 2 bases, 3 bases remained unmatched. CDR1 and CDR2 (germline): SEHNR, FQNEAQ (reference sequence). The CDR3 length is 15 residues. Making TCR beta cDNA involved 400 to 600 ng total RNA and a constant-region primer. Modified slightly, ARM-PCR produced TCR beta libraries over three nested multiplex PCR rounds. In the first two PCR rounds, TRBV1-TRBV30 forward primers were paired with a C-beta reverse primer, and each round lasted roughly 10 cycles. TCRdb recomputed calls from the multiplex PCR reads with MiXCR, one row per CDR3 protein. The data show around 99,000 distinct CDR3 sequences, about 70% seen once.

This TCR was recovered from a man aged 35 to 55 with primary liver carcinoma and hepatitis B virus infection. This sequence joins TRBV7-9 and TRBJ2-6, with TRBD1 matching over 7 bases. The specimen sequenced was tumor-adjacent normal liver tissue. The CDR3 DNA follows: TGTGCCAGCAGCACCGGGACAGCTGGGGCCAACGTCCTGACTTTC. It translates to CASSTGTAGANVLTF.